These 9 T cell receptor beta chains came from one sample sequenced in a study of T cells in Graves' hyperthyroidism and ophthalmopathy. RNA transcripts were the template for amplifying TCR beta CDR3 regions. In the first-round RT-PCR of the TCR CDR3, the HTBI primer set was used. MiXCR was run by TCRdb on the multiplex PCR reads, yielding one entry per CDR3 protein. The top ten hold 30% to 35% of the sample, which has about 400,000 distinct CDR3 sequences, approximately 15% seen once. Sequencing was carried out using blood. These receptors were obtained from a woman aged 30 to 39 with Graves' hyperthyroidism.

This clonotype was detected ten times or more. The genes are TRBV5-5 and TRBJ2-1, with no clear D. The germline gives CDR1 SGHKS, CDR2 YYEKEE (reference sequence). V shed 4 bases and J shed 0 bases, with 11 bases lying between them. The CDR3 extends over 15 amino acids. The CDR3 bases are TGTGCCAGCAGCACCGGACCCAGCTCCTACAATGAGCAGTTCTTC. Encoded protein: CASSTGPSSYNEQFF. Based on the CDR3 plus reference TRBV5-5 and TRBJ2-1, the full variable domain is DAGVTQSPTHLIKTRGQQVTLRCSPISGHKSVSWYQQVLGQGPQFIFQYYEKEERGRGNFPDRFSARQFPNYSSELNVNALLLGDSALYLCASSTGPSSYNEQFFGPGTRLTVL.

Details on this clonotype: A much larger clone is a single base away; this may be a read error. The CDR3 does not end in the conserved phenylalanine or tryptophan, so this is likely a read error. The V call is TRBV20-1, the J call TRBJ2-7, with TRBD2 matching 10 bases. The CDR3 is 15 residues long. Trimming at V came to 5 bases and at J to 1 base, leaving 8 bases not matched to a gene. The germline V gene has CDR1 DFQATT and CDR2 SNEGSKA (reference sequence). The CDR3 is CSAPLLLAGSYEQYS. CDR3 DNA: TGCAGTGCTCCCCTTCTACTAGCGGGATCCTACGAGCAGTACTCC.

The chain uses TRBV2 and TRBJ2-5, with D perhaps matching TRBD1 (6 bases). CDR1 and CDR2 (germline): SNHLY, FYNNEI. V was pared by 6 bases and J by 2 bases, with 13 bases between. The CDR3 consists of 14 residues. The CDR3 region is CASRAGDGQETQYF. CDR3 in DNA: TGTGCCAGCAGGGCAGGGGACGGACAAGAGACCCAGTACTTC.

Concerning this clonotype: A read error may be the cause here, since a much bigger clone is one base away. The rearrangement uses TRBV20-1 and TRBJ2-1, with a possible D match to TRBD2 (6 bases). The V and J ends lost 3 bases and 5 bases respectively, with 14 bases between them. The length of the CDR3 is 14 residues. Germline V CDR1 and CDR2: DFQATT, SNEGSKA (reference sequence). The CDR3 protein is CSASLGGRNNEQFF. CDR3 DNA sequence: TGCAGTGCTAGCCTCGGGGGTCGTAACAATGAGCAGTTCTTC.

With regard to this clonotype: Germline is not matched at one junction end, which may reflect a read error. The chain links TRBV20-1 to TRBJ2-5, with TRBD1 identical over 7 bases. From germline, CDR1 is DFQATT and CDR2 SNEGSKA (reference sequence). The CDR3 has 12 residues. The CDR3 region has the DNA TGCAGTGCTCGAGACAGGGAAGAGACCCAGTACTTC. The encoded protein is CSARDREETQYF.

The chain recombines TRBV29-1 with TRBJ1-2, with D possibly matching TRBD1 (5 bases). Germline CDR1 reads SQVTM; CDR2 reads ANQGSEA. V was shortened by 1 base and J by 1 base, with 10 bases between the two germline ends. This CDR3 region has 14 residues. DNA for the CDR3: TGCAGCGTTGAAGGGACAAGGCGTAACTATGGCTACACCTTC. Protein: CSVEGTRRNYGYTF.

This clonotype came up many times. The V call is TRBV30, the J call TRBJ2-4; D not certain. Germline V gene data show CDR1 as GTSNPN and CDR2 as SVGIG (reference sequence). This CDR3 region has 15 residues. Trimming left V 3 bases short and J 0 bases short, with 12 bases between. The CDR3 sequence: CAWRYPRIAKNIQYF. The CDR3 coding sequence is TGTGCCTGGAGATATCCAAGAATAGCCAAAAACATTCAGTACTTC.

There are many counts of this clonotype. The V gene is TRBV30, the J gene TRBJ2-7; a possible D gene is TRBD1 (6 bases). This CDR3 contains 13 residues. Germline V gives CDR1 GTSNPN, CDR2 SVGIG (reference sequence). V dropped 4 bases and J dropped 4 bases, with 14 bases sitting between them. CDR3 DNA: TGTGCCTGGACACAGGGAATTAGGTACGAGCAGTACTTC. The encoded protein is CAWTQGIRYEQYF.

This clonotype was observed at least ten times. The J gene is TRBJ1-1, the V gene TRBV20-1; no reliable D call. There are 13 residues in the CDR3. Germline CDR1 and CDR2: DFQATT and SNEGSKA (reference sequence). V dropped 0 bases and J dropped 3 bases, with 8 bases sitting between them. CDR3: CSARESWDTEAFF. CDR3 coding DNA: TGCAGTGCTAGAGAATCCTGGGACACTGAAGCTTTCTTT.